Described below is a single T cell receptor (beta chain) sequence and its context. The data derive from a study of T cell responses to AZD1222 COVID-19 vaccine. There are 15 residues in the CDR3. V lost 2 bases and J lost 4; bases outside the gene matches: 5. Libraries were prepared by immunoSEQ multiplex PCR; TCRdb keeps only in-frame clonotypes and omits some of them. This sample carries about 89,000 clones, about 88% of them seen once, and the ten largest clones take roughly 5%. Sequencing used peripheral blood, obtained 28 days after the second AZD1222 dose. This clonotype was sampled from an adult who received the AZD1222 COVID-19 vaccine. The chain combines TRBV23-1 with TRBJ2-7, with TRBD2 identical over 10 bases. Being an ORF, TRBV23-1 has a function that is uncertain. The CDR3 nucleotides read TGCGCCAGCAGTCAAGCCCCTAGCGGGGGATACGAGCAGTACTTC. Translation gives CASSQAPSGGYEQYF.